The 29 T cell receptor beta chains below come from one sample, sequenced in a study of T cell responses to AZD1222 COVID-19 vaccine. Clones were read by immunoSEQ multiplex PCR, and TCRdb kept only the in-frame ones, dropping some. Among about 120,000 clones listed, 80% to 90% were seen once. The source was peripheral blood, collected on day 0 of AZD1222 vaccination. These receptors were obtained from an adult in good health.

This clone was observed once. The CDR3 region has the DNA TGTGCCTGGGCGGAGGGACTAGCGGGAGGCCTCTACGAGCAGTACTTC. This translates into CAWAEGLAGGLYEQYF. This chain joins TRBV30 and TRBJ2-7, with 15 positions matching TRBD2. The germline gives CDR1 GTSNPN, CDR2 SVGIG (reference sequence). Trimming took 5 bases from V and 3 from J; bases not matched to a gene: 8. The CDR3 length is 16 residues.

The chain joins TRBV5-8 to TRBJ2-2; no clear D gene. The CDR3 is 13 amino acids. Germline V gene sequence: CDR1 SGHTS, CDR2 YDEGEE. V was pared by 6 bases and J by 6 bases, with 12 bases between. The DNA for the CDR3 is TGTGCCAGCAAGGGTCCTTTCGCCGGGGAGCTGTTTTTT. Amino acid sequence: CASKGPFAGELFF.

This chain joins TRBV3-1 (or the pseudogene TRBV3-2) and TRBJ1-1; 7 bases line up with TRBD1. The CDR3 consists of 15 residues. V was pared by 6 bases and J by 6 bases, with 13 bases of the junction left unmatched. CDR1 LGHDT and CDR2 YNNKEL come from the germline V gene (reference sequence). Here the CDR3 reads CASRSLGQAISEAFF. The CDR3 nucleotides read TGTGCCAGCAGATCGCTCGGACAGGCTATATCTGAAGCTTTCTTT.

Worth noting for this clone: The junction departs from germline at one end; a sequencing error may be responsible. V gene TRBV28 combines with J gene TRBJ1-5; TRBD1 matches 8 bases. CDR3 length: 13 residues. From germline, CDR1 is MDHEN and CDR2 SYDVKM. The CDR3 loop reads CASRSGGKQPQHF. The CDR3 coding sequence is TGTGCCAGCAGGTCAGGGGGCAAGCAGCCCCAGCATTTT.

This clone was observed a single time. The genes are TRBV30 and TRBJ1-1; perhaps TRBD1 as D (5 bases). CDR3 length: 13 residues. CDR1 and CDR2 (germline): GTSNPN, SVGIG (reference sequence). V was clipped by 4 bases and J by 0 bases, with 9 bases between them. The CDR3 spells CAWIQGLNTEAFF. The CDR3, as DNA: TGTGCCTGGATTCAGGGACTGAACACTGAAGCTTTCTTT.

The rearrangement uses TRBV28 and TRBJ1-2; 7 bases match TRBD1. Unmatched junction bases numbered 5, after V lost 3 bases and J lost 4 bases. This CDR3 contains 14 residues. Germline lookup yields CDR1 MDHEN and CDR2 SYDVKM. The chain's CDR3 is CASSFLTGPYGYTF. CDR3 coding DNA: TGTGCCAGCAGTTTCCTGACAGGGCCCTATGGCTACACCTTC.

The chain recombines TRBV28 with TRBJ2-7; unclear D gene. V was clipped by 3 bases and J by 4 bases, with 7 bases between them. The length of the CDR3 is 12 residues. CDR1 is MDHEN and CDR2 is SYDVKM in the germline V gene. CDR3 in amino acids: CASSFSFYEQYF. CDR3 sequence (DNA): TGTGCCAGCAGTTTTAGCTTTTACGAGCAGTACTTC.

The chain is built from TRBV7-2 and TRBJ2-3; 9 nucleotides match TRBD2. CDR1 and CDR2 from the germline V gene are SGHTA and FQGNSA. J was trimmed by 3 bases and V by 3 bases; bases with no gene match: 7. The CDR3 length is 16 residues. CDR3 in amino acids: CASSFGKREETDTQYF. DNA for the CDR3: TGTGCCAGCAGCTTCGGTAAGCGGGAGGAGACAGATACGCAGTATTTT.

The rearrangement uses TRBV6-5 and TRBJ2-3, with D unresolved. This CDR3 has 9 residues. Germline-derived CDR1 and CDR2 are MNHEY and SVGAGI. V lost 6 bases to trimming and J lost 9 bases, with 4 bases between them. The CDR3 spells CASSLTQYF. CDR3 bases: TGTGCCAGCAGCCTAACGCAGTATTTT.

The chain combines TRBV29-1 with TRBJ2-7, with D hard to call. CDR3 length equals 11 residues. Germline V lookup: CDR1 SQVTM, CDR2 ANQGSEA. V lost 0 bases, J lost 4 bases, and 4 bases lay in between. The CDR3 sequence: CSVEDVYEQYF. The CDR3 region has the DNA TGCAGCGTTGAAGATGTATACGAGCAGTACTTC.

The genes are TRBV27 and TRBJ1-4; TRBD1 agrees at 7 bases. The CDR3 has 16 residues. Per the germline V gene, CDR1 is MNHEY and CDR2 is SMNVEV (reference sequence). V was pared by 4 bases and J by 1 base, with 6 bases of the junction left unmatched. CDR3 protein: CASSYRQGVTNEKLFF. The CDR3 nucleotides are TGTGCCAGCAGTTACAGACAGGGTGTAACTAATGAAAAACTGTTTTTT.

The V and J genes are TRBV5-1 and TRBJ2-5; D could derive from TRBD1 or TRBD2 (5 bases each). V lost 6 bases and J 3 bases, leaving 12 bases between the germline ends. This CDR3 is 13 amino acids long. Germline CDR1 reads SGHRS; CDR2 reads YFSETQ. CDR3 coding DNA: TGCGCCAGCAAACGAATGGGGGAAGAGACCCAGTACTTC. Encoded protein: CASKRMGEETQYF.

The chain employs TRBV5-1 and TRBJ2-7, with D possibly being TRBD2 (5 bases). This CDR3 is built from 16 residues. V gave up 0 bases and J gave up 5 bases, with 18 bases separating them. From germline, CDR1 is SGHRS and CDR2 YFSETQ. CDR3: CASSLERGPGRNEQYF. CDR3 nucleotide sequence: TGCGCCAGCAGCTTGGAACGAGGGCCAGGACGAAACGAGCAGTACTTC.

This clone was recorded a few times. The genes are TRBV14 and TRBJ1-1; D call uncertain. Germline CDR1 SGHDN, CDR2 FVKESK. The length of the CDR3 is 14 residues. V lost 0 bases and J lost 5, with 10 bases in between. The CDR3 DNA is TGTGCCAGCAGCCAAGATTTCGGGAATACTGAAGCTTTCTTT. The encoded protein is CASSQDFGNTEAFF.

The chain has TRBV2 and TRBJ1-6; 10 bases fit TRBD1. CDR3 length: 15 amino acids. Germline CDR1 and CDR2: SNHLY and FYNNEI. Trimming cost V 10 bases and J 9 bases; bases outside gene matches: 12. The CDR3 nucleotides read TGTGCCACCCGAGGGACAGGGGTTGATGGTTCACCCCTCCACTTT. It yields the protein CATRGTGVDGSPLHF. The variable domain in full, with the rest retrieved from reference TRBV2 and TRBJ1-6, is EPEVTQTPSHQVTQMGQEVILRCVPISNHLYFYWYRQILGQKVEFLVSFYNNEISEKSEIFDDQFSVERPDGSNFTLKIRSTKLEDSAMYFCATRGTGVDGSPLHFGNGTRLTVT.

This clone was seen just once. The genes are TRBV9 and TRBJ2-3, with 7 bases matching TRBD2. J was trimmed by 2 bases and V by 3 bases; bases with no gene match: 12. The CDR3 extends over 17 amino acids. Per germline, CDR1 SGDLS and CDR2 YYNGEE. The CDR3 DNA reads as TGTGCCAGCAGCGCTAGTTCCGGGACTACAGTCACAGATACGCAGTATTTT. It codes for CASSASSGTTVTDTQYF.

This clone appeared a single time. The chain recombines TRBV14 with TRBJ2-5; D is undetermined. V lost 1 base to trimming and J lost 7 bases, with 7 bases between them. CDR3 length: 12 residues. CDR1 and CDR2 (germline): SGHDN, FVKESK. The CDR3 reads CASSQAAWTQYF. The DNA of the CDR3 is TGTGCCAGCAGCCAAGCCGCCTGGACCCAGTACTTC.

The chain employs TRBV5-6 and TRBJ2-3; 14 nucleotides match TRBD2. With V trimmed by 0 bases and J by 3 bases, 6 bases remained unmatched. Germline loops: CDR1 SGHDT, CDR2 YYEEEE. This CDR3 has 18 residues. CDR3 DNA: TGTGCCAGCAGCTTGGCGGGACTAGCGGGAGACGGGACAGATACGCAGTATTTT. This codes for CASSLAGLAGDGTDTQYF.

V and J are TRBV19 and TRBJ1-5; D unresolved. V was clipped by 0 bases and J by 0 bases, with 9 bases between them. CDR3 length: 16 residues. The germline V gene encodes CDR1 LNHDA and CDR2 SQIVND (reference sequence). In DNA, the CDR3 is TGTGCCAGTAGTATAGAATCAAGTTATAGCAATCAGCCCCAGCATTTT. Its protein product is CASSIESSYSNQPQHF.

J is TRBJ1-4 and V is TRBV15; D is uncertain. Trimming took off 3 bases at V and 0 bases at J, with 8 bases between the two ends. This CDR3 spans 15 amino acids. Germline assignment: CDR1 LNHNV and CDR2 YYDKDF (reference sequence). For the CDR3, the DNA is TGTGCCACCAGCAGGGACGGCTCAACTAATGAAAAACTGTTTTTT. Its protein is CATSRDGSTNEKLFF.

The chain is built from TRBV30 and TRBJ1-5, with 7 bases lining up with TRBD1. The CDR3 runs to 15 residues. J was trimmed by 4 bases and V by 2 bases; bases with no gene match: 8. Germline CDR1 is GTSNPN and CDR2 is SVGIG (reference sequence). CDR3 in DNA: TGTGCCTGGAGTACCCCTAACAGGGGTAATCAGCCCCAGCATTTT. Protein sequence: CAWSTPNRGNQPQHF. Full variable domain (rest looked up from reference TRBV30 and TRBJ1-5): SQTIHQWPATLVQPVGSPLSLECTVEGTSNPNLYWYRQAAGRGLQLLFYSVGIGQISSEVPQNLSASRPQDRQFILSSKKLLLSDSGFYLCAWSTPNRGNQPQHFGDGTRLSIL.

V and J are TRBV3-1 (or the pseudogene TRBV3-2) and TRBJ1-1, with D unclear. The germline CDR1 and CDR2 sequences are LGHDT and YNNKEL (reference sequence). CDR3 size: 13 residues. V lost 1 base, J lost 0 bases, and 3 bases lay in between. The DNA of the CDR3 is TGTGCCAGCAGCCAAGTAGTGAACACTGAAGCTTTCTTT. Its protein product is CASSQVVNTEAFF.

This chain links TRBV29-1 with TRBJ1-2, with 8 bases that match TRBD1. The V segment lost 7 bases and the J segment 4 bases; nucleotides outside the gene matches: 5. This CDR3 spans 12 amino acids. Germline V gene data show CDR1 as SQVTM and CDR2 as ANQGSEA. CDR3 region: CSAGGEGYGYTF. In DNA, the CDR3 is TGCAGCGCAGGGGGCGAGGGCTATGGCTACACCTTC.

The rearrangement uses TRBV24-1 and TRBJ1-2; no firm D call. V gave up 5 bases and J gave up 8 bases, with 14 bases separating them. The CDR3 loop spans 13 amino acids. Germline CDR1 and CDR2: KGHDR and SFDVKD. The CDR3 loop reads CATSVSTWGGYTF. CDR3 nucleotides: TGTGCCACCAGTGTTTCCACATGGGGAGGCTACACCTTC.

This chain connects TRBV7-9 to TRBJ1-1; 12 bases map to TRBD1. Germline V CDR1 and CDR2: SEHNR, FQNEAQ (reference sequence). CDR3 length: 18 residues. The junction had 13 bases not matched to a gene; V was cut back by 3 bases and J by 5 bases. CDR3 in amino acids: CASSFPPPGQGARTEAFF. Written as DNA, the CDR3 is TGTGCCAGCAGCTTCCCACCCCCGGGACAGGGGGCGCGGACTGAAGCTTTCTTT.

This chain uses TRBV7-9 with TRBJ1-2; no clear D gene. The germline CDR1 and CDR2 sequences are SEHNR and FQNEAQ (reference sequence). This CDR3 spans 13 amino acids. V shed 2 bases and J shed 2 bases, with 6 bases lying between them. This CDR3 reads CASSLRGNYGYTF. DNA for the CDR3: TGTGCCAGCAGCTTAAGAGGGAACTATGGCTACACCTTC. Together with reference TRBV7-9 and TRBJ1-2, the CDR3 gives the full variable domain: DTGVSQNPRHKITKRGQNVTFRCDPISEHNRLYWYRQTLGQGPEFLTYFQNEAQLEKSRLLSDRFSAERPKGSFSTLEIQRTEQGDSAMYLCASSLRGNYGYTFGSGTRLTVV.

The table lists this clone with a count of one. The rearrangement links TRBV4-2 to TRBJ2-1; 12 bases are a match to TRBD2. CDR1 and CDR2 (germline): LGHNA, YNFKEQ. The CDR3 sequence is 17 residues long. V dropped 1 base and J dropped 0; count of bases not matched to a gene: 1. CDR3 in amino acids: CASSQGTSGTSYNEQFF. In DNA form, the CDR3 reads TGTGCCAGCAGCCAAGGGACTAGCGGGACCTCCTACAATGAGCAGTTCTTC.

The rearrangement uses TRBV4-1 and TRBJ2-5; either TRBD1 or TRBD2 may fit D (6 bases each). Germline CDR1 MGHRA, CDR2 YSYEKL. This CDR3 is 16 amino acids long. Between the trimmed V and J ends, which lost 0 bases and 9 bases, there was a span of 20 bases. CDR3 in DNA: TGCGCCAGCAGCCAAGAAGGGGGAGGACTACCTTTGGCCCAGTACTTC. Its protein is CASSQEGGGLPLAQYF.

This clone appeared a few times. V usage is TRBV30 and J usage is TRBJ2-1, with D possibly TRBD1 on 6 matching bases. Germline CDR1 and CDR2: GTSNPN and SVGIG (reference sequence). Trimming stripped 5 bases from V and 6 bases from J, with 11 bases between. CDR3 size: 12 residues. Here the CDR3 reads CAWFRGGNEQFF. In nucleotides, the CDR3 is TGTGCCTGGTTCAGGGGTGGCAATGAGCAGTTCTTC. The complete variable domain, with remaining parts taken from reference TRBV30 and TRBJ2-1, reads SQTIHQWPATLVQPVGSPLSLECTVEGTSNPNLYWYRQAAGRGLQLLFYSVGIGQISSEVPQNLSASRPQDRQFILSSKKLLLSDSGFYLCAWFRGGNEQFFGPGTRLTVL.